The following is a T cell receptor beta chain sequence with its context. Its antigen remains unidentified. This record comes from a study of T cell responses to AZD1222 COVID-19 vaccine. Points from the study as a whole: CD4 TCRs linked to vaccination spanned spike, dominating at 160-218 and 743-854. Recipients of two AZD1222 doses showed rising Spike-specific TCR breadth and depth. White British ancestry dominated among donors, who included more females, and clonal diversity was possibly underestimated. Seropositivity was recorded at baseline in only 6 or 7 AZD1222 recipients.

Data came from immunoSEQ multiplex PCR; TCRdb stores just in-frame clones and leaves some out. Of 120,000 or so clones listed, around 87% were seen once; the top ten hold about 10%. The CDR3 consists of 15 residues. With 4 bases removed from V and 2 bases from J, the gap between germline ends came to 13 bases. Germline V gene lookup returns CDR1 MDHEN and CDR2 SYDVKM. V and J are TRBV28 and TRBJ2-3; D might be TRBD1 (6 bases). The sample here was peripheral blood, taken on day 0 of AZD1222 vaccination. This sequence originates from an adult in good health. The CDR3 DNA reads as TGTGCCAGCAGTTCCCCGAGGGGGTTCACAGATACGCAGTATTTT. Translating it yields CASSSPRGFTDTQYF. The full variable domain, with the rest looked up from reference TRBV28 and TRBJ2-3, is DVKVTQSSRYLVKRTGEKVFLECVQDMDHENMFWYRQDPGLGLRLIYFSYDVKMKEKGDIPEGYSVSREKKERFSLILESASTNQTSMYLCASSSPRGFTDTQYFGPGTRLTVL.